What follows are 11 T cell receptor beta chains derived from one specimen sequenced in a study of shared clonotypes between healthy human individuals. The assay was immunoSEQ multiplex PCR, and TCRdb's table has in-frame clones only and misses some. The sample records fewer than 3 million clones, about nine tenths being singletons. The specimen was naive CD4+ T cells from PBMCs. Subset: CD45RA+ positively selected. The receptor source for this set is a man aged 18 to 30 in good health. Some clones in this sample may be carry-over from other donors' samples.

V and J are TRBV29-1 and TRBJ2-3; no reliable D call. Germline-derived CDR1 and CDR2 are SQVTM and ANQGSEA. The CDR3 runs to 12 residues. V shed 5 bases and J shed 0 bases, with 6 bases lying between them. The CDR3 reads CSVRLSTDTQYF. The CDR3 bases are TGCAGCGTTAGATTGAGCACAGATACGCAGTATTTT.

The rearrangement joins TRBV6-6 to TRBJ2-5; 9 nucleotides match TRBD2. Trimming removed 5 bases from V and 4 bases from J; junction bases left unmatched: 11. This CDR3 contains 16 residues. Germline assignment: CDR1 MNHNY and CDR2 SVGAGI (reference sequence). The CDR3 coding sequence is TGTGCCAGCAGTAGGGGATTAGCGGGAGCTGGAGAGACCCAGTACTTC. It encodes CASSRGLAGAGETQYF.

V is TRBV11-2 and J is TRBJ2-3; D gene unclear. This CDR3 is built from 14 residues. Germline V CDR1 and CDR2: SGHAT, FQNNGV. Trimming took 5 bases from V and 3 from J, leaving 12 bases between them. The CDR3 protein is CASSPYSGTDTQYF. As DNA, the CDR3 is TGTGCCAGCAGCCCGTATTCTGGGACAGATACGCAGTATTTT.

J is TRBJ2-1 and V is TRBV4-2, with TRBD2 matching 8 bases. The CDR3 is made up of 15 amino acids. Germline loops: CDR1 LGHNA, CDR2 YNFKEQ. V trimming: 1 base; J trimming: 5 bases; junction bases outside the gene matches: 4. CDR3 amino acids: CASSQGSGKNNEQFF. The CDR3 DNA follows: TGTGCCAGCAGCCAAGGTAGCGGGAAAAACAATGAGCAGTTCTTC.

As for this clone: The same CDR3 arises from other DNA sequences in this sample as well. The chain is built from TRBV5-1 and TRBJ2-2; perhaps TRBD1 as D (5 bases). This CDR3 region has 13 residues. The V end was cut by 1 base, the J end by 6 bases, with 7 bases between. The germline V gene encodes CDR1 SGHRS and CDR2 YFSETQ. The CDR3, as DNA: TGCGCCAGCAGCTTGCAAGGGGCCGGGGAGCTGTTTTTT. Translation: CASSLQGAGELFF.

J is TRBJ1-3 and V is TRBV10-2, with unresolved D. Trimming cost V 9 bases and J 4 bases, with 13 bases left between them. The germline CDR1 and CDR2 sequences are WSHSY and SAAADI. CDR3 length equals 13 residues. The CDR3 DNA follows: TGCGCCAGGGGAGGAGGGTTAGGAAACACCATATATTTT. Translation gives CARGGGLGNTIYF.

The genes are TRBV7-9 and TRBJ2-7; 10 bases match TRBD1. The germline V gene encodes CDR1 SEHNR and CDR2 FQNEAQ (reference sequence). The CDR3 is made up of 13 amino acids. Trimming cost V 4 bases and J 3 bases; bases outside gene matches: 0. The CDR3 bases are TGTGCCAGCAGCTGGGACAGGGGCTACGAGCAGTACTTC. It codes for CASSWDRGYEQYF.

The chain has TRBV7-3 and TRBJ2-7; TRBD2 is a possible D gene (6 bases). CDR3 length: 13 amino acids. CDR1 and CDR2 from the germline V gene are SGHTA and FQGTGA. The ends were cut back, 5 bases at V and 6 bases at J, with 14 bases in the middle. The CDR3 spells CASSRLSGSEQYF. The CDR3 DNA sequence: TGTGCCAGCAGCCGATTATCCGGGAGCGAGCAGTACTTC.

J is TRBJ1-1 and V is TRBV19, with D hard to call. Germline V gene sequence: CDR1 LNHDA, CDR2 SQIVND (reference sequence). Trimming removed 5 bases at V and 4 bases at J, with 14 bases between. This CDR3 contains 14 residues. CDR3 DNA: TGTGCCAGTAGTCGGACCCCCGGAGCCACTGAAGCTTTCTTT. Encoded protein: CASSRTPGATEAFF. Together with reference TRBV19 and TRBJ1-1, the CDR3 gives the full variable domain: DGGITQSPKYLFRKEGQNVTLSCEQNLNHDAMYWYRQDPGQGLRLIYYSQIVNDFQKGDIAEGYSVSREKKESFPLTVTSAQKNPTAFYLCASSRTPGATEAFFGQGTRLTVV.

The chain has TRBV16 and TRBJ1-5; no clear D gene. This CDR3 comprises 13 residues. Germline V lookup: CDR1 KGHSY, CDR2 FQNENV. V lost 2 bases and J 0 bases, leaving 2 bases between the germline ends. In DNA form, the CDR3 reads TGTGCCAGCAGCCAAAGTAGCAATCAGCCCCAGCATTTT. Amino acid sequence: CASSQSSNQPQHF. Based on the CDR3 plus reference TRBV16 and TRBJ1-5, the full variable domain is GEEVAQTPKHLVRGEGQKAKLYCAPIKGHSYVFWYQQVLKNEFKFLISFQNENVFDETGMPKERFSAKCLPNSPCSLEIQATKLEDSAVYFCASSQSSNQPQHFGDGTRLSIL.

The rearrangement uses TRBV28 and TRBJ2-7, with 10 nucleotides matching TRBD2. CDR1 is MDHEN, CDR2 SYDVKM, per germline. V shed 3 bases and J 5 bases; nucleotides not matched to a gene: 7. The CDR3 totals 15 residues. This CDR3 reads CASSFSGGNLHEQYF. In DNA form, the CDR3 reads TGTGCCAGCAGTTTTAGCGGGGGGAATCTCCACGAGCAGTACTTC.